This passage covers 7 T cell receptor beta chains from one sample sequenced in a study of T cell clonality in common variable immunodeficiency. Here immunoSEQ multiplex PCR was the method, and the copy in TCRdb shows in-frame clones only, minus some. This sample carries around 57,000 clones, none of them present only once. Sequenced input: peripheral blood mononuclear cells. These receptors originate from a person aged 18-70 years in good health.

This clone occurred many times. The CDR3 end falls 3 residues outside the read, so it is completed with the germline J gene. The rearrangement links TRBV12-3 or TRBV12-4 to TRBJ1-5; D is possibly TRBD1 (5 bases). The CDR3 is 13 amino acids. Trimming left V 9 bases short and J 5 bases short, with 14 bases between. This CDR3 is CARMDKGDQPQHF. The part of the CDR3 DNA that was read is TGTGCCAGGATGGACAAAGGGGATCAGCCC.

This clone was picked up many times. The sequenced fragment ends 3 residues before the CDR3 boundary, so the rest is inferred from the germline J gene. The J gene is TRBJ1-2, the V gene TRBV5-4, with D unclear. V was trimmed by 2 bases and J by 2 bases, leaving 10 bases between them. The CDR3 runs 14 residues. Germline V gene sequence: CDR1 SGHNT, CDR2 YYREEE (reference sequence). CDR3 loop: CASSFTGGNYGYTF. Incomplete CDR3 DNA: TGTGCCAGCAGCTTCACCGGCGGGAACTATGGC.

Ten or more counts support this clone. The read stops 3 residues short of the end of the CDR3; the missing end is completed from the germline J gene. V gene TRBV19 combines with J gene TRBJ2-2, with 7 nucleotides matching TRBD2. Germline CDR1 and CDR2: LNHDA and SQIVND (reference sequence). This CDR3 has 15 residues. The V segment lost 3 bases and the J segment 5 bases; nucleotides outside the gene matches: 6. The CDR3 protein is CASSIGGTGTGELFF. CDR3 DNA (partial): TGTGCCAGTAGTATCGGGGGGACCGGAACCGGGGAG.

Ten or more counts support this clone. Coverage ceases 3 residues before the CDR3 finishes, and the germline J gene fills in the end. The chain links TRBV28 to TRBJ2-3; 7 nucleotides align to TRBD2. The trim removed 4 bases at V and 4 bases at J, leaving 8 bases unmatched. From germline, CDR1 is MDHEN and CDR2 SYDVKM. CDR3 length: 15 residues. This CDR3 reads CASSSASGYADTQYF. The CDR3 DNA, read in part, is TGTGCCAGCAGTTCTGCTAGCGGTTACGCAGATACG. The variable domain in full, completed from reference TRBV28 and TRBJ2-3, reads DVKVTQSSRYLVKRTGEKVFLECVQDMDHENMFWYRQDPGLGLRLIYFSYDVKMKEKGDIPEGYSVSREKKERFSLILESASTNQTSMYLCASSSASGYADTQYFGPGTRLTVL.

This clone occurred many times. The read ends 3 residues early relative to the CDR3; the germline J gene fills the gap. V gene TRBV6-2 or TRBV6-3 combines with J gene TRBJ2-5; 8 bases agree with TRBD1. V lost 2 bases to trimming and J lost 4 bases; unmatched junction nucleotides: 9. The CDR3 runs to 16 residues. From germline, CDR1 is MNHEY and CDR2 SVGEGT. CDR3 sequence reads: CASSYRSTGARETQYF. The sequenced part of the CDR3 DNA is TGTGCCAGCAGTTACCGCTCGACAGGGGCAAGAGAGACC.

By share, this clone counts as medium-sized. Read sequence stops 3 residues before the CDR3 end, and the germline J gene provides the missing end. The chain combines TRBV29-1 with TRBJ1-5; perhaps TRBD1 as D (6 bases). The CDR3 is 12 residues long. V lost 6 bases, J lost 7 bases, and 13 bases lay in between. The V gene's germline CDR1 is SQVTM and CDR2 ANQGSEA. CDR3 in amino acids: CSVGDIGQPQHF. Partial CDR3 DNA: TGCAGCGTGGGGGACATTGGCCAGCCC.

Concerning this clone itself: The read halts 3 residues ahead of the CDR3 end, with the missing end drawn from the germline J gene. The sample carries other DNA sequences with the same CDR3. The chain has TRBV7-2 and TRBJ2-1; D possibly corresponds to TRBD2 (6 bases). The germline V and J ends were trimmed by 3 bases and 9 bases, with 15 bases remaining between them. The CDR3 extends over 14 amino acids. Germline V gene sequence: CDR1 SGHTA, CDR2 FQGNSA. The CDR3 region is CASSFGLAWGEQFF. The DNA read from the CDR3 is TGTGCCAGCAGCTTCGGTCTAGCGTGGGGTGAG.